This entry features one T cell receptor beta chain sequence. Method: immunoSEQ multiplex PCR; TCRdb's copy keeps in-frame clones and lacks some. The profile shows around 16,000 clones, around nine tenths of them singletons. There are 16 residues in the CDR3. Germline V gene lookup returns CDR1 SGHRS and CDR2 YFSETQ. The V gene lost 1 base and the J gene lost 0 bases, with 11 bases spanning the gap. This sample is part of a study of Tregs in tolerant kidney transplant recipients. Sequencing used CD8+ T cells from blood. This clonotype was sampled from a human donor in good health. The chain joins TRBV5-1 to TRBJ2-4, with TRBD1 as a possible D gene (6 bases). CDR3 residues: CASSLQGILAKNIQYF. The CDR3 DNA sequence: TGCGCCAGCAGCTTGCAGGGGATTCTAGCCAAAAACATTCAGTACTTC.